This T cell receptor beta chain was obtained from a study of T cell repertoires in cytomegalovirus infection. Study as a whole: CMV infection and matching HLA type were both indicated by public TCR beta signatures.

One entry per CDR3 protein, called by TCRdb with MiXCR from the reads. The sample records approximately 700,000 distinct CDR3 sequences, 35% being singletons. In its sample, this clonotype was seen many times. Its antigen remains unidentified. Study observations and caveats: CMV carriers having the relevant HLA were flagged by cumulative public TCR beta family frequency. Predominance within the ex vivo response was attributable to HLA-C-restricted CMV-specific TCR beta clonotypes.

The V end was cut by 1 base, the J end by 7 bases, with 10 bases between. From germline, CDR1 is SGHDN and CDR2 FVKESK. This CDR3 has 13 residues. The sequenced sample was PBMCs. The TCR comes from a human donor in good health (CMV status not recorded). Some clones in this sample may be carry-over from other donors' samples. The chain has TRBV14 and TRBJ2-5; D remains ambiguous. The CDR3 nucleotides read TGTGCCAGCAGCCAAGCCACCCCGGGGACCCAGTACTTC. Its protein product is CASSQATPGTQYF.